This TCR beta chain was identified in a study of cytomegalovirus exposure and HLA in healthy donors. Looked up from germline, CDR1 is SQVTM and CDR2 is ANQGSEA. The CDR3 runs 14 residues. J gave up 8 bases and V 6 bases, and 11 bases lay outside the gene matches. This clone was observed a single time. 13 Jbeta primers and 60 Vbeta primers were used for the PCR. The data were produced by immunoSEQ multiplex PCR, yet TCRdb's version contains in-frame clones alone and is incomplete. Of approximately 110,000 clones listed, approximately 80% are singletons. The sample taken for sequencing was PBMCs. This clonotype originated in a man aged 50-59 years in good health and CMV-seronegative. The chain recombines TRBV29-1 with TRBJ1-1, with 11 positions matching TRBD1. CDR3: CSVDFKGTGGEAFF. CDR3 in DNA: TGCAGCGTGGACTTTAAAGGGACAGGGGGAGAAGCTTTCTTT.